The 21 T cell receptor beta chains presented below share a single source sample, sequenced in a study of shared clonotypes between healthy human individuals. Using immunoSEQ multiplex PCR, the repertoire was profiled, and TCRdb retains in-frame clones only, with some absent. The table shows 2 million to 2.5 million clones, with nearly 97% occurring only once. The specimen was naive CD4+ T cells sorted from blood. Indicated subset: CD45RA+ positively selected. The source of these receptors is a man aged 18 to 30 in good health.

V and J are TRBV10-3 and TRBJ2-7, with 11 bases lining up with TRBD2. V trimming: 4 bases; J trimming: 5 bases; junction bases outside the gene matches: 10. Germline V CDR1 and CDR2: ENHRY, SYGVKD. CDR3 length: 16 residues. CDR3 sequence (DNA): TGTGCCATCAGTGGATATAGCGGGAGGGCAGGTAACGAGCAGTACTTC. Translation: CAISGYSGRAGNEQYF.

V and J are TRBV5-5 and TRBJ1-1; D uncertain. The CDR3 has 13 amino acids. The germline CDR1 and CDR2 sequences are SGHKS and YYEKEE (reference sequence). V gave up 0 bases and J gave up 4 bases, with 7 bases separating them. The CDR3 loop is CASSLDWGTEAFF. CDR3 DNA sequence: TGTGCCAGCAGCTTGGACTGGGGCACTGAAGCTTTCTTT.

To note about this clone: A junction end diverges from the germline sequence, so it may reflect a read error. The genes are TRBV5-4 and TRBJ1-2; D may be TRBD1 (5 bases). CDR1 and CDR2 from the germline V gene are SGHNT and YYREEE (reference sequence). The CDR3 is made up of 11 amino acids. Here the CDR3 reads CASSSGSAILF. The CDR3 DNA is TGTGCCAGCAGCTCAGGGTCGGCTATCCTCTTC. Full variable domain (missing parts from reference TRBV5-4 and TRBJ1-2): ETGVTQSPTHLIKTRGQQVTLRCSSQSGHNTVSWYQQALGQGPQFIFQYYREEENGRGNFPPRFSGLQFPNYSSELNVNALELDDSALYLCASSSGSAILFGSGTRLTVV.

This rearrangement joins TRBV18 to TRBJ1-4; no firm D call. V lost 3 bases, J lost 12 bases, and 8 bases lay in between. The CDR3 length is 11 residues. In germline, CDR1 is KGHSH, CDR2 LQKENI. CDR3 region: CASSPESELFF. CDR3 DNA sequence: TGTGCCAGCTCACCGGAGTCGGAACTGTTTTTT.

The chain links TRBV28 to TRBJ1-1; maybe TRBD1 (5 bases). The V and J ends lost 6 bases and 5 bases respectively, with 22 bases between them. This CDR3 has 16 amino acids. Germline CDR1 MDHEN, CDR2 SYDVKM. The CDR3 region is CASRPEARAGVTEAFF. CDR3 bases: TGTGCCAGCAGACCGGAGGCCAGGGCAGGTGTGACTGAAGCTTTCTTT. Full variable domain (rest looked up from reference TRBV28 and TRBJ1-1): DVKVTQSSRYLVKRTGEKVFLECVQDMDHENMFWYRQDPGLGLRLIYFSYDVKMKEKGDIPEGYSVSREKKERFSLILESASTNQTSMYLCASRPEARAGVTEAFFGQGTRLTVV.

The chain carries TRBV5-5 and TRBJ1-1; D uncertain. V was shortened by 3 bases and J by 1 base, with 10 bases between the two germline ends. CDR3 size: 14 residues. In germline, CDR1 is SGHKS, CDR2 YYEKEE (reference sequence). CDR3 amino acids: CASSSLGGNTEAFF. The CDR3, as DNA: TGTGCCAGCAGCTCCCTGGGAGGGAACACTGAAGCTTTCTTT.

The CDR3 coding sequence is TGTGCCAGCTCACCGGGGCAGGGAATTTCGGCTTTCTTT. It is translated as CASSPGQGISAFF. This chain links TRBV18 with TRBJ1-1, with D possibly being TRBD1 (5 bases). This CDR3 spans 13 amino acids. With 3 bases removed from V and 11 bases from J, the gap between germline ends came to 16 bases. Germline CDR1 reads KGHSH; CDR2 reads LQKENI.

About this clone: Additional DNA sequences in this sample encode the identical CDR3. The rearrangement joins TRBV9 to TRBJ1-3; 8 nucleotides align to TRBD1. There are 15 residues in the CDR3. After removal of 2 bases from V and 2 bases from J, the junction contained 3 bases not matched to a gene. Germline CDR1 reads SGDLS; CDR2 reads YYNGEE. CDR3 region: CASSVQGAPGNTIYF. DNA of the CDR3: TGTGCCAGCAGCGTGCAGGGGGCCCCTGGAAACACCATATATTTT.

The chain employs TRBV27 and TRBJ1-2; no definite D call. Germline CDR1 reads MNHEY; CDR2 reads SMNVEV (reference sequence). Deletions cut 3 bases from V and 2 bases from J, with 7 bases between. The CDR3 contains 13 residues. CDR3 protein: CASSFQGNYGYTF. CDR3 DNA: TGTGCCAGCAGTTTTCAAGGAAACTATGGCTACACCTTC.

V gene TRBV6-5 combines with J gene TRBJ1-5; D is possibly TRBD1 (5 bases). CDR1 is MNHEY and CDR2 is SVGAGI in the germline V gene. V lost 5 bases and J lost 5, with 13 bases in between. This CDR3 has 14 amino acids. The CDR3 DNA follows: TGTGCCAGCAGTGGACGCCAGGGCCATCAGCCCCAGCATTTT. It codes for CASSGRQGHQPQHF.

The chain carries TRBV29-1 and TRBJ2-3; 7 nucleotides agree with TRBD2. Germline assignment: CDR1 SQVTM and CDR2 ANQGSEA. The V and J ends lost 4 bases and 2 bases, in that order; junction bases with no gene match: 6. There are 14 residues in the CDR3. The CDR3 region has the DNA TGCAGCGTTGTGCTAGCGGCAGACACAGATACGCAGTATTTT. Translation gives CSVVLAADTDTQYF.

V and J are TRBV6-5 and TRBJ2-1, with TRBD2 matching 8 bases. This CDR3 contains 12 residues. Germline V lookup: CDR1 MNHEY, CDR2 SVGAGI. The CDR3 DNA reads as TGTGGTACGACTAGCGATGGGAATGAGCAGTTCTTC. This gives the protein CGTTSDGNEQFF.

In DNA, the CDR3 is TGTGCCAGCAGCTTAGTTGGGACAGGGGTACCCTATGGCTACACCTTC. It codes for CASSLVGTGVPYGYTF. This chain connects TRBV11-2 to TRBJ1-2; 10 bases map to TRBD1. CDR1 is SGHAT, CDR2 FQNNGV, per germline. This CDR3 is built from 16 residues. V was pared by 1 base and J by 4 bases, with 6 bases of the junction left unmatched.

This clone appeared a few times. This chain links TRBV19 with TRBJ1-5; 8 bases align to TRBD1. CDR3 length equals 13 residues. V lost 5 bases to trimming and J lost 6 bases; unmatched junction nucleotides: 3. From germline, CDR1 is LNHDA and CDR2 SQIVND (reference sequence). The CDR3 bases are TGTGCCAGTAGTGGACAGGGTACTCAGCCCCAGCATTTT. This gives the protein CASSGQGTQPQHF. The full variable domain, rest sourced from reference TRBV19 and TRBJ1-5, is DGGITQSPKYLFRKEGQNVTLSCEQNLNHDAMYWYRQDPGQGLRLIYYSQIVNDFQKGDIAEGYSVSREKKESFPLTVTSAQKNPTAFYLCASSGQGTQPQHFGDGTRLSIL.

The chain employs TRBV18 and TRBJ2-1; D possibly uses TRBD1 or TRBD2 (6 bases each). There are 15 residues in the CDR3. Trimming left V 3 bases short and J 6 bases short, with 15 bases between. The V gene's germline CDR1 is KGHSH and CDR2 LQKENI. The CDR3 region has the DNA TGTGCCAGCTCACCCGGCCGACTAGGGGGCAATGAGCAGTTCTTC. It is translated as CASSPGRLGGNEQFF.

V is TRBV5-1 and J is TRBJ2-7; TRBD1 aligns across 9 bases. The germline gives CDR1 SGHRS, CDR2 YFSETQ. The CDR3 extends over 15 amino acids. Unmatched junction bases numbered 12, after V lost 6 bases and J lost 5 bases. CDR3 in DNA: TGCGCCAGCAATCCCATTCAGGGACAGGGTCACGAGCAGTACTTC. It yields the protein CASNPIQGQGHEQYF.

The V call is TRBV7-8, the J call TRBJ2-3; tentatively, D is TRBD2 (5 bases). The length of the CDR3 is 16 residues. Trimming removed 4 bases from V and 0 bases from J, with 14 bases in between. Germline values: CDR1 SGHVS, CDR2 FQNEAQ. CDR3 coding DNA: TGTGCCAGCAGCTACGTTACCCGGGGAAGCACAGATACGCAGTATTTT. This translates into CASSYVTRGSTDTQYF.

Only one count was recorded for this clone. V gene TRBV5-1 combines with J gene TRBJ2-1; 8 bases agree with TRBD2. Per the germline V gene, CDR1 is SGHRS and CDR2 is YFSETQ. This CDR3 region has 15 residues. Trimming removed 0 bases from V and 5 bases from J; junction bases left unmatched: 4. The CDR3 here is CASSLAAGENNEQFF. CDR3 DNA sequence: TGCGCCAGCAGCTTGGCAGCGGGAGAGAACAATGAGCAGTTCTTC.

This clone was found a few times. This chain's CDR3 is CASTRQADSPLHF. The CDR3 nucleotides are TGTGCCAGCACGAGACAGGCCGATTCACCCCTCCACTTT. The rearrangement joins TRBV9 to TRBJ1-6; D may be TRBD1 (6 bases). The CDR3 has 13 residues. Germline CDR1 SGDLS, CDR2 YYNGEE. V was pared by 6 bases and J by 8 bases, with 12 bases between.

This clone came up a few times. CDR3 amino acids: CSAASNTEAFF. The CDR3 DNA reads as TGCAGTGCTGCATCCAACACTGAAGCTTTCTTT. The chain is built from TRBV20-1 and TRBJ1-1; D call uncertain. Germline V gene sequence: CDR1 DFQATT, CDR2 SNEGSKA (reference sequence). V shed 5 bases and J shed 2 bases, with 6 bases lying between them. The CDR3 runs to 11 residues.

The CDR3 here is CSVADTGGEWAFF. The CDR3 DNA reads as TGCAGCGTTGCGGACACCGGTGGGGAATGGGCTTTCTTT. V and J are TRBV29-1 and TRBJ1-1; perhaps TRBD1 as D (5 bases). Trimming left V 4 bases short and J 11 bases short, with 20 bases between. The CDR3 is 13 residues long. The germline V gene encodes CDR1 SQVTM and CDR2 ANQGSEA.